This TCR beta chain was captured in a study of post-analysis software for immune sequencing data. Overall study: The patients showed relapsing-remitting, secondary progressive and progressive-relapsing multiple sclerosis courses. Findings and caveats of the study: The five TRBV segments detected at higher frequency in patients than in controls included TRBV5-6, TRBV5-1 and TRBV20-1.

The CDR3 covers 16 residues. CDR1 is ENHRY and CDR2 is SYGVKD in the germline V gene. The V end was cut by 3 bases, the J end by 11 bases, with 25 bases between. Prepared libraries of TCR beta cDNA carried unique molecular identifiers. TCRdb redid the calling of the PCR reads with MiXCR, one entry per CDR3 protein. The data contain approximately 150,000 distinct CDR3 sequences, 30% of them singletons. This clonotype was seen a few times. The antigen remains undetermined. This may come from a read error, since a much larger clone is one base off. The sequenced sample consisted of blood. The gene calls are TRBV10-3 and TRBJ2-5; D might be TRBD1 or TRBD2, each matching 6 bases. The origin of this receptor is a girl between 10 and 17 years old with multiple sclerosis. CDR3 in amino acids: CAISEGGGGDGDEQYF. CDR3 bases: TGTGCCATCAGTGAAGGGGGTGGAGGGGATGGAGATGAGCAGTACTTC.